This T cell receptor beta chain was identified during a study of blood T cell repertoires in COVID-19. Profiling relied on immunoSEQ multiplex PCR, and the TCRdb table lists in-frame clones only, not all of them. The sample holds under 300,000 clones, roughly 80% seen once. The CDR3 has 15 residues. The J segment lost 0 bases and the V segment lost 2 bases, leaving 2 bases of the junction unmatched. CDR1 and CDR2 from the germline V gene are ENHRY and SYGVKD. This chain joins TRBV10-3 and TRBJ2-3, with 7 nucleotides matching TRBD1. The sequenced material came from peripheral blood. The receptor was isolated from a woman between 50 and 59 years old who had recovered from COVID-19. CDR3 amino acids: CAISEGTESTDTQYF. For the CDR3, the DNA is TGTGCCATCAGTGAGGGGACAGAGAGCACAGATACGCAGTATTTT.